The clone carrying this TCR beta chain was observed a single time. Sequencing used immunoSEQ multiplex PCR; TCRdb keeps in-frame clones, though not all of them. Counted here are about 87,000 clones, 85% to 95% occurring once; the ten biggest clones make up around 1.4%. V lost 3 bases and J 8 bases, leaving 16 bases between the germline ends. Per germline, CDR1 ENHRY and CDR2 SYGVKD. The CDR3 is made up of 14 amino acids. These data come from a study of T cell changes during pregnancy in multiple sclerosis. The chain uses TRBV10-3 and TRBJ1-2; no clear D. The source is a female donor in good health, enrolled as a control in a pregnancy study. The source was peripheral blood, collected in the third trimester of pregnancy. CDR3 loop: CAISDKMQAEGYTF. For the CDR3, the DNA is TGTGCCATCAGTGACAAGATGCAGGCCGAGGGCTACACCTTC.